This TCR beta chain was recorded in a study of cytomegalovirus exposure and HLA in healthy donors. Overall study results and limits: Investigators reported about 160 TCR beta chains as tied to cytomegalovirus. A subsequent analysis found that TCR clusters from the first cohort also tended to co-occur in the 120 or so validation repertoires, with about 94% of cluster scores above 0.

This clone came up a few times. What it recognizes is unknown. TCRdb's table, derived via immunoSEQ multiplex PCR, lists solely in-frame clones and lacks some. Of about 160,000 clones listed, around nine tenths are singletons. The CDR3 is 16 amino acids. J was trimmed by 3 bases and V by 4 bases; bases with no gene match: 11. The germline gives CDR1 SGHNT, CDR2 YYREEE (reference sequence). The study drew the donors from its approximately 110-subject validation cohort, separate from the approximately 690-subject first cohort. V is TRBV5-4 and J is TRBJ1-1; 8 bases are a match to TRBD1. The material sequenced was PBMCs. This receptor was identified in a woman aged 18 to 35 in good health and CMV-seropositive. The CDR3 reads CASSTGQGRGYTEAFF. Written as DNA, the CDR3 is TGTGCCAGCAGCACCGGACAGGGCCGTGGGTACACTGAAGCTTTCTTT.